Listed below are T cell receptor beta chains from one sample, sequenced in a study of OX40 agonist ivuxolimab in advanced cancers. The table came from immunoSEQ multiplex PCR; TCRdb's copy has only in-frame clones and leaves some out. The repertoire includes 65,000 to 70,000 clones, around 83% of them detected once, and about 0.42% sits in the top ten. The sample was CD4+ or CD8+ T cells sorted from blood, taken in a trial of the OX40 agonist ivuxolimab. The origin of the receptors is an adult with an advanced solid tumor such as melanoma, head and neck, liver or kidney cancer. CDR3s include the opening cysteine and the closing phenylalanine or tryptophan. The D gene is left open where the match is weak.

d_call: NA; j_call: TRBJ1-2; v_call: TRBV11-2; cdr3_aa: CASSLRLNNYGYTF; cdr3_nt: TGTGCCAGCAGCCTGAGGCTTAACAACTATGGCTACACCTTC
d_call: NA; j_call: TRBJ1-3; v_call: TRBV5-1; cdr3_aa: CASSLGTSGNTIYF; cdr3_nt: TGCGCCAGCAGCTTGGGGACCTCTGGAAACACCATATATTTT
d_call: NA; j_call: TRBJ2-2; v_call: TRBV18; cdr3_aa: CASSPPTNTGELFF; cdr3_nt: TGTGCCAGCTCACCCCCCACAAACACCGGGGAGCTGTTTTTT
d_call: NA; j_call: TRBJ2-1; v_call: TRBV19; cdr3_aa: CASNHNGYYNEQFF; cdr3_nt: TGTGCCAGTAACCATAACGGATATTACAATGAGCAGTTCTTC
d_call: TRBD1; j_call: TRBJ1-1; v_call: TRBV19; cdr3_aa: CASKVGTVNTEAFF; cdr3_nt: TGTGCCAGTAAAGTTGGGACAGTAAACACTGAAGCTTTCTTT
d_call: NA; j_call: TRBJ1-1; v_call: TRBV7-8; cdr3_aa: CASSSMNTEAFF; cdr3_nt: TGTGCCAGCAGCTCCATGAACACTGAAGCTTTCTTT
d_call: TRBD2; j_call: TRBJ2-3; v_call: TRBV11-1; cdr3_aa: CASSLDGLAGATDTQYF; cdr3_nt: TGTGCCAGCAGCTTAGACGGGCTAGCGGGAGCCACAGATACGCAGTATTTT
d_call: TRBD1; j_call: TRBJ2-2; v_call: TRBV15; cdr3_aa: CATSKRTGTGNTGELFF; cdr3_nt: TGTGCCACCAGCAAAAGGACCGGGACAGGGAACACCGGGGAGCTGTTTTTT
d_call: NA; j_call: TRBJ2-5; v_call: TRBV15; cdr3_aa: CATSRKGETQYF; cdr3_nt: TGTGCCACCAGCAGAAAGGGGGAGACCCAGTACTTC
d_call: TRBD1; j_call: TRBJ2-2; v_call: TRBV2; cdr3_aa: CASSITGGAGTGELFF; cdr3_nt: TGTGCCAGCAGTATCACAGGGGGCGCCGGCACCGGGGAGCTGTTTTTT
d_call: NA; j_call: TRBJ1-2; v_call: TRBV6-6; cdr3_aa: CASSYSGGVKDYGYTF; cdr3_nt: TGTGCCAGCAGTTACTCAGGAGGGGTCAAAGACTATGGCTACACCTTC
d_call: TRBD1; j_call: TRBJ2-7; v_call: TRBV7-2; cdr3_aa: CASSLGDRDIDEQYF; cdr3_nt: TGTGCCAGCAGCTTAGGGGACAGGGATATCGACGAGCAGTACTTC
d_call: NA; j_call: TRBJ1-1; v_call: TRBV9; cdr3_aa: CASSEGVRLEAFF; cdr3_nt: TGTGCCAGCAGCGAGGGGGTGAGGCTTGAAGCTTTCTTT
d_call: TRBD1; j_call: TRBJ1-2; v_call: TRBV5-4; cdr3_aa: CASSFFPRQGAYGYTF; cdr3_nt: TGTGCCAGCAGCTTTTTTCCCCGACAGGGGGCCTATGGCTACACCTTC
d_call: NA; j_call: TRBJ1-4; v_call: TRBV27; cdr3_aa: CASSLAFRGARTNEKLFF; cdr3_nt: TGTGCCAGCAGTTTAGCTTTTAGGGGGGCTCGGACTAATGAAAAACTGTTTTTT
d_call: NA; j_call: TRBJ1-2; v_call: TRBV15; cdr3_aa: CATVDLEVAYGYTF; cdr3_nt: TGTGCCACCGTCGACTTGGAAGTGGCCTATGGCTACACCTTC
d_call: TRBD1; j_call: TRBJ2-5; v_call: TRBV7-6; cdr3_aa: CASSSQMTGGYFVGETQYF; cdr3_nt: TGTGCCAGCAGCTCCCAGATGACAGGGGGGTATTTTGTAGGAGAGACCCAGTACTTC